The sequence of this T cell receptor beta chain was determined in a study of T-cell reconstitution after alpha-beta-depleted transplantation in children. From germline, CDR1 is GTSNPN and CDR2 SVGIG (reference sequence). Trimming stripped 5 bases from V and 0 bases from J, with 15 bases between. The CDR3 totals 15 residues. Construction of the TCRbeta library involved unique molecular identifiers. A single record per CDR3 protein comes from TCRdb applying MiXCR to the PCR reads. This table has about 250,000 distinct CDR3 sequences, 20% to 30% appearing once. The rearrangement uses TRBV30 and TRBJ2-3; D is ambiguous. The TCR originated in a female patient aged 2-15 years who had a stem cell transplant for congenital amegakaryocytic thrombocytopenia, so the T cells may come from the graft donor. Sample: PBMCs, mostly from graft donor cells, taken 360 days after TCRalphabeta/CD19-depleted stem cell transplant. This CDR3 is CAWGYGNPSTDTQYF. CDR3 DNA: TGTGCCTGGGGATACGGTAACCCTAGCACAGATACGCAGTATTTT.